This T cell receptor (beta chain) stems from a study of cytomegalovirus exposure and HLA in healthy donors. Germline CDR1 reads LNHDA; CDR2 reads SQIVND (reference sequence). Germline trimming cut 5 bases from V and 3 bases from J; bases unmatched to any gene: 6. The CDR3 runs 15 residues. Study outcomes and limitations: The dataset shows that most TCR sequences were rare, while some public TCRs occurred in many donors. Cytomegalovirus-associated status was assigned to about 180 TCR beta chains.

The table came from immunoSEQ multiplex PCR; TCRdb's copy has only in-frame clones and leaves some out. The sample contains some 98,000 clones, around 88% of which appear only once. In the case of this clone: Its antigen remains unknown.

Donors came from a validation cohort of some 110 subjects, distinct from the first 666-subject cohort. Sequencing was performed on PBMCs. The chain is built from TRBV19 and TRBJ2-1; 8 bases line up with TRBD2. This receptor was obtained from a woman aged 25 to 39 in good health and CMV-seronegative. This CDR3 reads CASSLRLAHYNEQFF. CDR3 DNA: TGTGCCAGTAGTCTAAGACTAGCGCACTACAATGAGCAGTTCTTC.